A single sample gave rise to the 31 T cell receptor beta chains below, sequenced in a study of shared clonotypes between healthy human individuals. Cells designated naive CD8 were CD45RO-negative and were positively selected for CCR7, with terminally differentiated effector memory CD45RA+ cells excluded. Libraries were prepared by immunoSEQ multiplex PCR; TCRdb keeps only in-frame clonotypes and omits some of them. This sample has millions of clones, with approximately 94% found just once. Material for sequencing was naive CD8+ T cells sorted from blood. The source is a man aged 18 to 29 in good health.

V and J are TRBV19 and TRBJ2-1; TRBD1 aligns across 7 bases. The CDR3 runs 13 residues. The germline V gene has CDR1 LNHDA and CDR2 SQIVND (reference sequence). Trimming took 6 bases from V and 6 from J; bases not matched to a gene: 5. CDR3 DNA: TGTGCCAGTAGCGACAGGGTGGGCAATGAGCAGTTCTTC. Translated, it gives CASSDRVGNEQFF.

The chain has TRBV11-1 and TRBJ2-1; perhaps TRBD1 as D (5 bases). The CDR3 consists of 12 residues. Germline V gene lookup returns CDR1 SGHAT and CDR2 FQDESV (reference sequence). Trimming stripped 5 bases from V and 6 bases from J, with 8 bases between. This chain's CDR3 is CASSADSNEQFF. The CDR3 DNA is TGTGCCAGCAGCGCCGACAGCAATGAGCAGTTCTTC.

The chain recombines TRBV5-1 with TRBJ2-5; D is unresolved. Trimming pared 2 bases from V and 5 bases from J, leaving 13 bases between. Germline CDR1 SGHRS, CDR2 YFSETQ. This CDR3 contains 14 residues. CDR3 in DNA: TGCGCCAGCAGCTTCAGCTCGGGCGGTGAGACCCAGTACTTC. As protein: CASSFSSGGETQYF.

Regarding this clone: The sample carries other DNA sequences with the same CDR3. The chain links TRBV11-2 to TRBJ2-1; 11 bases line up with TRBD2. CDR1 SGHAT and CDR2 FQNNGV come from the germline V gene. With V trimmed by 6 bases and J by 4 bases, 2 bases remained unmatched. This CDR3 is built from 14 residues. The CDR3 sequence is CASSPSGGYNEQFF. In DNA, the CDR3 is TGTGCCAGCAGTCCTAGCGGGGGGTACAATGAGCAGTTCTTC.

This clone came up once. This sequence joins TRBV9 and TRBJ2-3; possibly TRBD2 for D (5 bases). This CDR3 spans 15 amino acids. With 3 bases removed from V and 5 bases from J, the gap between germline ends came to 16 bases. CDR1 SGDLS and CDR2 YYNGEE come from the germline V gene. The CDR3 is CASSARRTVGDTQYF. The CDR3 DNA reads TGTGCCAGCAGCGCACGACGGACTGTCGGAGATACGCAGTATTTT.

This rearrangement joins TRBV27 to TRBJ2-5; D is possibly TRBD1 or TRBD2 (5 bases each). With 6 bases removed from V and 5 bases from J, the gap between germline ends came to 16 bases. In germline, CDR1 is MNHEY, CDR2 SMNVEV (reference sequence). The CDR3 is 14 amino acids. CDR3 in DNA: TGTGCCAGCAGAAACCTGGGGGTTCTGGAGACCCAGTACTTC. It translates to CASRNLGVLETQYF.

The CDR3 coding sequence is TGTGCCAGCAGCTCCGGACTAGCGGTCACAGATACGCAGTATTTT. It is translated as CASSSGLAVTDTQYF. V and J are TRBV7-3 and TRBJ2-3; 10 bases are a match to TRBD2. CDR3 size: 15 residues. The J segment lost 2 bases and the V segment lost 4 bases, leaving 3 bases of the junction unmatched. CDR1 SGHTA and CDR2 FQGTGA come from the germline V gene.

The chain has TRBV5-8 and TRBJ2-7; 7 bases map to TRBD1. Looked up from germline, CDR1 is SGHTS and CDR2 is YDEGEE. The V gene end was trimmed by 0 bases and the J gene end by 3 bases; junction bases not matched to a gene: 9. CDR3 size: 16 residues. The CDR3 loop reads CASSLGHSQGNYEQYF. The DNA of the CDR3 is TGTGCCAGCAGCTTGGGTCATTCACAGGGGAACTACGAGCAGTACTTC.

The rearrangement uses TRBV4-3 and TRBJ1-1; a weak D match, TRBD1 (5 bases). The V end was cut by 0 bases, the J end by 4 bases, with 12 bases between. This CDR3 has 15 amino acids. Germline CDR1 is LGHNA and CDR2 is YSLEER. CDR3 nucleotides: TGCGCCAGCAGCCAAGATGTGGGGGGGGTCACTGAAGCTTTCTTT. This sequence encodes CASSQDVGGVTEAFF.

This chain links TRBV29-1 with TRBJ2-7, with D unresolved. The CDR3 loop spans 11 amino acids. CDR1 and CDR2 from the germline V gene are SQVTM and ANQGSEA. V was clipped by 4 bases and J by 4 bases, with 8 bases between them. CDR3 DNA: TGCAGCGTTGCATTTGGGTACGAGCAGTACTTC. This sequence encodes CSVAFGYEQYF.

The chain couples TRBV5-1 to TRBJ1-5; no clear D gene. Germline values: CDR1 SGHRS, CDR2 YFSETQ. CDR3 size: 19 residues. Trimming pared 0 bases from V and 0 bases from J, leaving 19 bases between. For the CDR3, the DNA is TGCGCCAGCAGCTTGGTTGTAGTCAGCCAACAAAATAGCAATCAGCCCCAGCATTTT. As protein: CASSLVVVSQQNSNQPQHF.

The gene calls are TRBV7-9 and TRBJ2-2; D gene uncertain. Germline CDR1 and CDR2: SEHNR and FQNEAQ (reference sequence). The V gene lost 6 bases and the J gene lost 7 bases, with 12 bases spanning the gap. The CDR3 runs 13 residues. CDR3 sequence (DNA): TGTGCCAGCAGTCCAGGTGATAACGGGGAGCTGTTTTTT. Translated, it gives CASSPGDNGELFF. The whole variable domain, filled in from reference TRBV7-9 and TRBJ2-2, reads DTGVSQNPRHKITKRGQNVTFRCDPISEHNRLYWYRQTLGQGPEFLTYFQNEAQLEKSRLLSDRFSAERPKGSFSTLEIQRTEQGDSAMYLCASSPGDNGELFFGEGSRLTVL.

This chain connects TRBV30 to TRBJ1-5; D possibly corresponds to TRBD1 (5 bases). The CDR3 consists of 15 residues. Germline lookup yields CDR1 GTSNPN and CDR2 SVGIG (reference sequence). Trimming took off 3 bases at V and 0 bases at J, with 12 bases between the two ends. The DNA for the CDR3 is TGTGCCTGGAGCGGGGGGGTTTATAGCAATCAGCCCCAGCATTTT. Its protein product is CAWSGGVYSNQPQHF.

As regards this clone: Within the sample, other DNA sequences also encode this same CDR3. The chain carries TRBV6-1 and TRBJ2-7, with D maybe TRBD1 (5 bases). The CDR3 has 14 amino acids. Germline V gives CDR1 MNHNS, CDR2 SASEGT. Trimming cost V 0 bases and J 3 bases, with 9 bases left between them. CDR3 nucleotide sequence: TGTGCCAGCAGTGAAGCTGTTACAGGCTACGAGCAGTACTTC. Amino acids: CASSEAVTGYEQYF.

Written as DNA, the CDR3 is TGTGCCAGCAGCGCGGACAGGGGGACCGCGTTGGATGGCTACACCTTC. As protein: CASSADRGTALDGYTF. The genes are TRBV27 and TRBJ1-2, with TRBD1 matching over 10 bases. Germline loops: CDR1 MNHEY, CDR2 SMNVEV (reference sequence). V shed 6 bases and J 6 bases; nucleotides not matched to a gene: 13. The CDR3 spans 16 residues.

The rearrangement joins TRBV10-3 to TRBJ1-2; D might be TRBD1 (6 bases). Germline lookup yields CDR1 ENHRY and CDR2 SYGVKD. The CDR3 sequence is 16 residues long. The V end lost 6 bases, the J end lost 8 bases, and 25 bases lay between the germline ends. The CDR3 DNA follows: TGTGCCATCAGCCTCGACCCCTTACAGGGCATCAAGGGCTACACCTTC. Its protein is CAISLDPLQGIKGYTF.

The chain carries TRBV9 and TRBJ2-1; TRBD2 matches 14 bases. There are 16 residues in the CDR3. Germline CDR1 is SGDLS and CDR2 is YYNGEE. V was pared by 4 bases and J by 9 bases, with 9 bases of the junction left unmatched. As DNA, the CDR3 is TGTGCCAGCAGCTCGCGGACTAGCGGGGGGCCGGGTGAGCAGTTCTTC. Translating it yields CASSSRTSGGPGEQFF.

V gene TRBV27 combines with J gene TRBJ1-4; D not certain. Germline loops: CDR1 MNHEY, CDR2 SMNVEV (reference sequence). With 6 bases removed from V and 6 bases from J, the gap between germline ends came to 14 bases. The CDR3 is 14 amino acids. CDR3 in amino acids: CASSPAHSHEKLFF. The CDR3 DNA reads TGTGCCAGCAGCCCTGCCCACTCCCATGAAAAACTGTTTTTT.

This chain uses TRBV15 with TRBJ2-7; possible D gene TRBD2, 6 bases. Trimming stripped 8 bases from V and 2 bases from J, with 16 bases between. CDR1 and CDR2 from the germline V gene are LNHNV and YYDKDF (reference sequence). This CDR3 has 14 amino acids. CDR3 coding DNA: TGTGCCACCGGAGACACTAGCCGGGCCTACGAGCAGTACTTC. Protein product: CATGDTSRAYEQYF.

The chain recombines TRBV18 with TRBJ2-2, with 7 positions matching TRBD1. J gave up 4 bases and V 3 bases, and 8 bases lay outside the gene matches. The CDR3 loop spans 16 amino acids. Germline CDR1 is KGHSH and CDR2 is LQKENI. The CDR3 sequence is CASSPDRVSGTGELFF. CDR3 nucleotides: TGTGCCAGCTCACCCGACAGGGTCAGCGGCACCGGGGAGCTGTTTTTT.

A note on this clone: Other nucleotide sequences in the sample specify the same CDR3. V and J are TRBV27 and TRBJ2-1; weak D call: TRBD1 (6 bases). This CDR3 has 15 amino acids. The germline gives CDR1 MNHEY, CDR2 SMNVEV (reference sequence). V was trimmed by 2 bases and J by 4 bases, leaving 12 bases between them. CDR3 region: CASSLLAGTYNEQFF. The CDR3 DNA follows: TGTGCCAGCAGTTTACTCGCCGGGACATACAATGAGCAGTTCTTC.

The V gene is TRBV4-1, the J gene TRBJ2-1, with 11 nucleotides matching TRBD1. Germline V gives CDR1 MGHRA, CDR2 YSYEKL. V gave up 3 bases and J gave up 7 bases; unmatched junction bases: 11. CDR3 size: 17 residues. The CDR3 protein is CASSHLWTGGSINEQFF. CDR3 nucleotides: TGCGCCAGCAGCCATTTATGGACAGGGGGCTCGATAAATGAGCAGTTCTTC.

The chain links TRBV7-9 to TRBJ2-1, with 9 bases fitting TRBD2. V dropped 4 bases and J dropped 1; count of bases not matched to a gene: 8. The CDR3 consists of 17 residues. In germline, CDR1 is SEHNR, CDR2 FQNEAQ (reference sequence). CDR3 bases: TGTGCCAGCAGCTCCTCGAGCGGGGGGAAGTCCTACAATGAGCAGTTCTTC. Encoded protein: CASSSSSGGKSYNEQFF.

The rearrangement joins TRBV4-1 to TRBJ1-6, with TRBD1 matching 7 bases. The germline V gene has CDR1 MGHRA and CDR2 YSYEKL. This CDR3 is built from 16 residues. V lost 4 bases, J lost 4 bases, and 7 bases stayed unmatched. The CDR3: CASSPGGTVYNSPLHF. The CDR3 DNA follows: TGCGCCAGCAGCCCCGGGGGGACAGTTTATAATTCACCCCTCCACTTT.

V is TRBV7-8 and J is TRBJ2-3; no clear D. This CDR3 region has 13 residues. V dropped 2 bases and J dropped 3 bases, with 6 bases sitting between them. Looked up from germline, CDR1 is SGHVS and CDR2 is FQNEAQ. The CDR3 DNA reads TGTGCCAGCAGCTTATCCCTTACAGATACGCAGTATTTT. As protein: CASSLSLTDTQYF. Using reference TRBV7-8 and TRBJ2-3 for the parts outside the CDR3, the full variable domain is GAGVSQSPRYKVAKRGQDVALRCDPISGHVSLFWYQQALGQGPEFLTYFQNEAQLDKSGLPSDRFFAERPEGSVSTLKIQRTQQEDSAVYLCASSLSLTDTQYFGPGTRLTVL.

This chain joins TRBV6-6 and TRBJ1-5; no clear D gene. Germline CDR1 reads MNHNY; CDR2 reads SVGAGI (reference sequence). This CDR3 has 13 residues. V was clipped by 8 bases and J by 7 bases, with 15 bases between them. The CDR3 loop reads CASLLMGGQPQHF. In DNA form, the CDR3 reads TGTGCCAGCCTATTAATGGGTGGGCAGCCCCAGCATTTT.

The chain couples TRBV11-2 to TRBJ2-7; TRBD1 aligns across 9 bases. This CDR3 comprises 16 residues. V was clipped by 5 bases and J by 6 bases; unmatched bases: 14. Per germline, CDR1 SGHAT and CDR2 FQNNGV. In DNA, the CDR3 is TGTGCCAGCAGCGAAGGTCCCGGGACAGGGATGCCCGAGCAGTACTTC. Translating it yields CASSEGPGTGMPEQYF.

The chain combines TRBV5-5 with TRBJ2-7, with D perhaps given as TRBD1 or TRBD2 (5 bases each). The germline gives CDR1 SGHKS, CDR2 YYEKEE (reference sequence). Trimming took off 0 bases at V and 5 bases at J, with 12 bases between the two ends. This CDR3 has 14 amino acids. In DNA form, the CDR3 reads TGTGCCAGCAGCTTGGATATCTCGGGGCACGAGCAGTACTTC. Protein product: CASSLDISGHEQYF.

V and J are TRBV21-1 and TRBJ1-6. TRBV21-1 is a known pseudogene. This CDR3 comprises 16 residues. The CDR3 spells CASSKKGEFYNSPLHF. The CDR3 DNA reads as TGTGCCAGCAGCAAAAAAGGGGAGTTCTATAATTCACCCCTCCACTTT.

DNA for the CDR3: TGTGCCAGTAGTATTGTCTCTACTAACTATGGCTACACCTTC. This sequence encodes CASSIVSTNYGYTF. This chain uses TRBV19 with TRBJ1-2; D is unresolved. V lost 3 bases and J 0 bases, leaving 8 bases between the germline ends. Germline CDR1 LNHDA, CDR2 SQIVND (reference sequence). The CDR3 is 14 amino acids.

This rearrangement joins TRBV2 to TRBJ1-5; D call uncertain. Trimming cost V 8 bases and J 7 bases, with 12 bases left between them. The length of the CDR3 is 12 residues. Germline V lookup: CDR1 SNHLY, CDR2 FYNNEI. The CDR3 region has the DNA TGTGCCAGCGGCGATACCGCCCAGCCCCAGCATTTT. It translates to CASGDTAQPQHF.